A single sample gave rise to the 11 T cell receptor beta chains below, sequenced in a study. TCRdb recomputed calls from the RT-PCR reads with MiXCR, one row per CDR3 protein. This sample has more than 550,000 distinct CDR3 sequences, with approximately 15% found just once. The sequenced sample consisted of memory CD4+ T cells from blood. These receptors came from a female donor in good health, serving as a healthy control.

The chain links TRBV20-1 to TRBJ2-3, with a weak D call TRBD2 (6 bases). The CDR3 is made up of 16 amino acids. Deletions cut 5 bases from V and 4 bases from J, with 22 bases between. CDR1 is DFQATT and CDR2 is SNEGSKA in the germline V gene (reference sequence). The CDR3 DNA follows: TGCAGTGCTCCCGTGCAGAGTCTAGCGTACCCAGATACGCAGTATTTT. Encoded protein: CSAPVQSLAYPDTQYF.

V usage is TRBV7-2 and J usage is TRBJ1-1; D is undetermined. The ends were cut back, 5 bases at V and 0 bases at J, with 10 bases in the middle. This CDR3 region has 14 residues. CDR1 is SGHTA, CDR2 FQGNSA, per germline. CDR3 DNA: TGTGCCAGCAGCCCTTGGCAGTTGAACACTGAAGCTTTCTTT. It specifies CASSPWQLNTEAFF.

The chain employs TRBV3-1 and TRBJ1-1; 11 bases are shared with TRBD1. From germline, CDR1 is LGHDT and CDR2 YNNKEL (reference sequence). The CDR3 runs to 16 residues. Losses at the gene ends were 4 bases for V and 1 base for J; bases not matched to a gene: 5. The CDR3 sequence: CASSRRTGGTNTEAFF. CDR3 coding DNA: TGTGCCAGCAGCCGCCGGACAGGGGGCACGAACACTGAAGCTTTCTTT. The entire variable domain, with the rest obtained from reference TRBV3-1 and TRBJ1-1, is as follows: DTAVSQTPKYLVTQMGNDKSIKCEQNLGHDTMYWYKQDSKKFLKIMFSYNNKELIINETVPNRFSPKSPDKAHLNLHINSLELGDSAVYFCASSRRTGGTNTEAFFGQGTRLTVV.

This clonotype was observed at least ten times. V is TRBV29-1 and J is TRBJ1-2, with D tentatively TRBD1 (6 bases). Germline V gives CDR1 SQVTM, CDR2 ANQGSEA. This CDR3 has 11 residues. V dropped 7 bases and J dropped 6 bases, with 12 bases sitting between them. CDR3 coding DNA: TGCAGCGCCAGGGACATCGATGGCTACACCTTC. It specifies CSARDIDGYTF.

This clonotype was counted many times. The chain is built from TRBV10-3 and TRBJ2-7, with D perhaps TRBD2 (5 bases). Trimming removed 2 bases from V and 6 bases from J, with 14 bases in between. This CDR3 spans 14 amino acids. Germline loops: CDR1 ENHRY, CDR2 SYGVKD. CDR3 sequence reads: CAISELRGSGEQYF. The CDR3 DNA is TGTGCCATCAGTGAGCTTCGGGGTTCTGGCGAGCAGTACTTC.

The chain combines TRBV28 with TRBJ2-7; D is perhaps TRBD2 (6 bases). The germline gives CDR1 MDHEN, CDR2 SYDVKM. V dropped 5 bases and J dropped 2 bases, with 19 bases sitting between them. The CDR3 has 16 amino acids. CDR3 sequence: CASSPRGLLKTYEQYF. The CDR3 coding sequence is TGTGCCAGCAGTCCACGGGGACTGCTCAAGACCTACGAGCAGTACTTC.

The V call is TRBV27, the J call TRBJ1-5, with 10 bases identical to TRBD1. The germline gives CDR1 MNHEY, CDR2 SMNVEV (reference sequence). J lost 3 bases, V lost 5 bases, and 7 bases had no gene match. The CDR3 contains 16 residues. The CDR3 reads CASSPGTGANNQPQHF. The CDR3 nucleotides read TGTGCCAGCAGTCCAGGGACAGGGGCTAACAATCAGCCCCAGCATTTT.

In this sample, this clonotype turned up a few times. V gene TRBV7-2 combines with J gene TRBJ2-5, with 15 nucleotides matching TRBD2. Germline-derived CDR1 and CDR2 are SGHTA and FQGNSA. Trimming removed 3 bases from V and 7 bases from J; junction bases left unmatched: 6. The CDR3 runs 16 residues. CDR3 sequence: CASSFGLAGGEGTQYF. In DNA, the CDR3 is TGTGCCAGCAGCTTCGGACTAGCGGGAGGGGAAGGGACCCAGTACTTC.

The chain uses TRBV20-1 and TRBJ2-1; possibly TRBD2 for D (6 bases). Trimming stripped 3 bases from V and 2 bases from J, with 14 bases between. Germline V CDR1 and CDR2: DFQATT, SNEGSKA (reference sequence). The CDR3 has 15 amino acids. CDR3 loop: CSARGGQPPYNEQFF. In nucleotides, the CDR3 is TGCAGTGCTAGGGGAGGCCAGCCCCCCTACAATGAGCAGTTCTTC.

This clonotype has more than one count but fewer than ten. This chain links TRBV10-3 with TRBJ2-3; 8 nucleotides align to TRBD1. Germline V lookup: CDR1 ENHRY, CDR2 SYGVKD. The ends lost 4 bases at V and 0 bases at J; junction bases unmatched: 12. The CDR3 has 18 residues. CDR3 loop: CAISGDGTGVSSTDTQYF. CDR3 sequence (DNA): TGTGCCATCAGTGGGGACGGGACAGGTGTTTCGAGCACAGATACGCAGTATTTT.

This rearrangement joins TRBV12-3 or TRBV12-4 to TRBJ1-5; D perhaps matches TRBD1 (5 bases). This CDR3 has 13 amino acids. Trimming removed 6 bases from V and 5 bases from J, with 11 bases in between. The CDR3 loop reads CASSEAGYQPQHF. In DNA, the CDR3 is TGTGCCAGCAGCGAAGCAGGGTATCAGCCCCAGCATTTT.